What follows are 24 T cell receptor beta chains derived from one specimen sequenced in a study of T-cell reconstitution after alpha-beta-depleted transplantation in children. It was with unique molecular identifiers that the TCRbeta library was prepared. One entry per CDR3 protein, called by TCRdb with MiXCR from the PCR reads. The table shows roughly 200,000 distinct CDR3 sequences, with approximately 11% occurring only once. Sequencing was performed on PBMCs, taken before TCRalphabeta/CD19-depleted stem cell transplant. The receptor source for this set is a child less than two years old with acute myeloid leukemia, due to receive a stem cell transplant.

This clonotype has at least ten counts. The chain uses TRBV3-1 and TRBJ2-1; D is undetermined. Trimming cost V 4 bases and J 1 base, with 11 bases left between them. This CDR3 is built from 15 residues. Germline V gene lookup returns CDR1 LGHDT and CDR2 YNNKEL (reference sequence). This CDR3 reads CASSPRHSSYNEQFF. CDR3 sequence (DNA): TGTGCCAGCAGCCCCCGGCACTCTTCCTACAATGAGCAGTTCTTC.

This clonotype was counted at least ten times. This chain joins TRBV20-1 and TRBJ2-3; 7 bases map to TRBD1. The CDR3 has 14 residues. Germline V gene sequence: CDR1 DFQATT, CDR2 SNEGSKA (reference sequence). V was clipped by 6 bases and J by 2 bases; unmatched bases: 8. The CDR3 here is CSATTGIPTDTQYF. DNA of the CDR3: TGCAGTGCAACGACAGGGATTCCCACAGATACGCAGTATTTT.

Ten or more counts support this clonotype. The chain recombines TRBV7-2 with TRBJ2-5; TRBD2 matches 9 bases. This CDR3 comprises 18 residues. Germline trimming cut 1 base from V and 0 bases from J; bases unmatched to any gene: 9. CDR1 SGHTA and CDR2 FQGNSA come from the germline V gene. The CDR3 DNA follows: TGTGCCAGCAGCTTAGTGCTAGCGGGGACAGAGGACCAAGAGACCCAGTACTTC. The encoded protein is CASSLVLAGTEDQETQYF.

The chain is built from TRBV6-5 and TRBJ2-2, with 7 positions matching TRBD1. This CDR3 comprises 16 residues. CDR1 is MNHEY, CDR2 SVGAGI, per germline. The J segment lost 9 bases and the V segment lost 2 bases, leaving 12 bases of the junction unmatched. CDR3 nucleotides: TGTGCCAGCAGTTACCATGGCTACAGGGGATTGAGGGAGCTGTTTTTT. Translating it yields CASSYHGYRGLRELFF.

This clonotype was picked up many times. This rearrangement joins TRBV12-3 or TRBV12-4 to TRBJ2-3; D is perhaps TRBD2 (6 bases). V was trimmed by 3 bases and J by 2 bases, leaving 9 bases between them. This CDR3 has 14 amino acids. CDR3 protein: CASSFSGPTDTQYF. CDR3 DNA sequence: TGTGCCAGCAGTTTCAGCGGGCCCACAGATACGCAGTATTTT.

This clonotype was counted at least ten times. The rearrangement uses TRBV7-8 and TRBJ2-7, with TRBD1 identical over 8 bases. Germline trimming cut 5 bases from V and 4 bases from J; bases unmatched to any gene: 4. There are 13 residues in the CDR3. Germline assignment: CDR1 SGHVS and CDR2 FQNEAQ. The DNA for the CDR3 is TGTGCCAGCAGCACAGGGGGGAGGTACGAGCAGTACTTC. Encoded protein: CASSTGGRYEQYF.

This clonotype was observed many times. The chain joins TRBV20-1 to TRBJ2-7, with D possibly TRBD2 on 5 matching bases. The V end was cut by 3 bases, the J end by 0 bases, with 15 bases between. There are 15 residues in the CDR3. In germline, CDR1 is DFQATT, CDR2 SNEGSKA (reference sequence). This CDR3 is CSASGPGLSSYEQYF. CDR3 bases: TGCAGTGCTAGTGGACCCGGACTTAGCTCCTACGAGCAGTACTTC.

This clonotype was found many times. A read error may account for a junction end that differs from germline. The chain links TRBV20-1 to TRBJ2-1; 8 bases align to TRBD2. There are 14 residues in the CDR3. The germline V gene encodes CDR1 DFQATT and CDR2 SNEGSKA (reference sequence). CDR3 amino acids: CRASGPPSYNEQFF. The CDR3 DNA reads as TGCAGAGCTAGCGGGCCGCCCTCCTACAATGAGCAGTTCTTC.

In this sample, this clonotype turned up many times. CDR3 coding DNA: TGTGCCAGCAGTTACACCCGGGACAGGGGGTACATGAACACTGAAGCTTTCTTT. Its translation is CASSYTRDRGYMNTEAFF. The J gene is TRBJ1-1, the V gene TRBV6-2 or TRBV6-3; 11 bases align to TRBD1. J lost 0 bases, V lost 2 bases, and 8 bases had no gene match. Germline V gene data show CDR1 as MNHEY and CDR2 as SVGEGT. The CDR3 has 18 residues.

The rearrangement links TRBV7-2 to TRBJ2-1; TRBD2 matches 7 bases. Germline loops: CDR1 SGHTA, CDR2 FQGNSA. The CDR3 is 16 residues long. With V trimmed by 1 base and J by 2 bases, 5 bases remained unmatched. This chain's CDR3 is CASSLELAATYNEQFF. CDR3 nucleotide sequence: TGTGCCAGCAGCTTAGAGCTAGCGGCTACCTACAATGAGCAGTTCTTC.

The V gene is TRBV18, the J gene TRBJ2-7, with a possible D match to TRBD1 (5 bases). V lost 4 bases and J 2 bases, leaving 12 bases between the germline ends. Germline V lookup: CDR1 KGHSH, CDR2 LQKENI. The CDR3 has 14 residues. This CDR3 is CASSLQQGTYEQYF. Here the CDR3 DNA reads TGTGCCAGCTCACTTCAGCAGGGCACCTACGAGCAGTACTTC.

The chain uses TRBV7-8 and TRBJ1-2, with D hard to call. Germline loops: CDR1 SGHVS, CDR2 FQNEAQ. Trimming removed 1 base at V and 1 base at J, with 4 bases between. The CDR3 is 13 amino acids. The CDR3 is CASSLVNNYGYTF. As DNA, the CDR3 is TGTGCCAGCAGCTTAGTCAATAACTATGGCTACACCTTC.

The V call is TRBV7-2, the J call TRBJ1-2; no firm D call. The CDR3 has 13 residues. V lost 3 bases and J lost 2, with 7 bases in between. CDR1 is SGHTA and CDR2 is FQGNSA in the germline V gene. CDR3 sequence reads: CASSFSVNYGYTF. CDR3 in DNA: TGTGCCAGCAGCTTCAGTGTAAACTATGGCTACACCTTC.

This clonotype appeared many times. CDR3 DNA sequence: TGTGCCACCGGGCGGGGTGTAGCAGATACGCAGTATTTT. This encodes CATGRGVADTQYF. The V gene is TRBV24-1, the J gene TRBJ2-3, with D perhaps matching TRBD2 (6 bases). Germline V gene lookup returns CDR1 KGHDR and CDR2 SFDVKD. V lost 9 bases and J lost 4, with 13 bases in between. This CDR3 comprises 13 residues.

This clonotype was recorded at least ten times. The chain carries TRBV10-3 and TRBJ2-3; 10 bases map to TRBD2. The germline V gene has CDR1 ENHRY and CDR2 SYGVKD. The CDR3 is 15 residues long. Trimming cost V 2 bases and J 3 bases; bases outside gene matches: 2. The DNA of the CDR3 is TGTGCCATCAGTGAGATGACTAGCGGGACAGATACGCAGTATTTT. Protein product: CAISEMTSGTDTQYF.

This clonotype was recorded at least ten times. CDR3 sequence: CASSPGQLSYEQYF. CDR3 DNA sequence: TGCGCCAGCAGCCCAGGACAACTCTCCTACGAGCAGTACTTC. This chain links TRBV5-1 with TRBJ2-7; a weak D match, TRBD1 (5 bases). Germline CDR1 reads SGHRS; CDR2 reads YFSETQ. This CDR3 is built from 14 residues. V dropped 4 bases and J dropped 0 bases, with 11 bases sitting between them. Variable domain in full (rest from reference TRBV5-1 and TRBJ2-7): KAGVTQTPRYLIKTRGQQVTLSCSPISGHRSVSWYQQTPGQGLQFLFEYFSETQRNKGNFPGRFSGRQFSNSRSEMNVSTLELGDSALYLCASSPGQLSYEQYFGPGTRLTVT.

This clonotype was detected ten times or more. The V gene is TRBV19, the J gene TRBJ1-2, with D hard to call. Germline CDR1 and CDR2: LNHDA and SQIVND (reference sequence). Trimming stripped 1 base from V and 4 bases from J, with 7 bases between. The length of the CDR3 is 13 residues. This CDR3 is CASSIGSLYGYTF. DNA for the CDR3: TGTGCCAGTAGTATAGGTTCACTCTATGGCTACACCTTC.

This clonotype was picked up a small number of times. A much larger clone differs by one base, so this may be a read error. The chain employs TRBV7-2 and TRBJ1-2; D gene unclear. The CDR3 spans 11 residues. Germline V CDR1 and CDR2: SGHTA, FQGNSA. The CDR3 DNA sequence: TGTGCCAGCAGCTTAGTAGGTGGCGACACCTTC. Encoded protein: CASSLVGGDTF.

Of note for this clonotype: One base away lies a much larger clone, so this may be a sequencing read error. V usage is TRBV12-3 or TRBV12-4 and J usage is TRBJ2-2; maybe TRBD2 (5 bases). The CDR3 is 14 residues long. The germline V and J ends were trimmed by 3 bases and 5 bases, with 10 bases remaining between them. Written as DNA, the CDR3 is TGTGCCAGCAGTTTCGAAAGGGAGACCGGGGAGCTGTTTTTT. Translated: CASSFERETGELFF.

At least ten counts were recorded for this clonotype. The chain recombines TRBV20-1 with TRBJ1-1; 7 bases are shared with TRBD1. The CDR3 runs to 13 residues. V shed 1 base and J 4 bases; nucleotides not matched to a gene: 3. Per the germline V gene, CDR1 is DFQATT and CDR2 is SNEGSKA (reference sequence). CDR3 loop: CSARGPGGTEAFF. CDR3 nucleotide sequence: TGCAGTGCTAGAGGGCCAGGGGGCACTGAAGCTTTCTTT.

The chain links TRBV7-2 to TRBJ2-1; 9 bases line up with TRBD2. CDR3 length: 16 amino acids. Looked up from germline, CDR1 is SGHTA and CDR2 is FQGNSA. With V trimmed by 5 bases and J by 4 bases, 9 bases remained unmatched. The CDR3 loop reads CASSVTSSGAYNEQFF. CDR3 in DNA: TGTGCCAGCAGCGTTACTTCTAGCGGGGCGTACAATGAGCAGTTCTTC.

This chain uses TRBV7-9 with TRBJ2-1; 9 bases agree with TRBD1. The CDR3 length is 15 residues. With V trimmed by 1 base and J by 4 bases, 2 bases remained unmatched. CDR1 is SEHNR and CDR2 is FQNEAQ in the germline V gene (reference sequence). The CDR3 loop is CASSLGTGEYNEQFF. Here the CDR3 DNA reads TGTGCCAGCAGCTTAGGGACAGGGGAGTACAATGAGCAGTTCTTC.

Many counts were recorded for this clonotype. This chain joins TRBV20-1 and TRBJ2-5, with no clear D. This CDR3 contains 12 residues. Between the trimmed V and J ends, which lost 0 bases and 4 bases, there was a span of 6 bases. Germline V CDR1 and CDR2: DFQATT, SNEGSKA (reference sequence). The CDR3, as DNA: TGCAGTGCTAGAGATCAGGCAGAGACCCAGTACTTC. Protein product: CSARDQAETQYF.

This clonotype was found many times. The chain uses TRBV11-3 and TRBJ2-5; D is ambiguous. From germline, CDR1 is SGHNT and CDR2 YENEEA. The V and J ends lost 1 base and 1 base respectively, with 10 bases between them. The CDR3 loop spans 15 amino acids. CDR3 nucleotides: TGTGCCAGCAGCTTAGCGGTAGGAATCCAAGAGACCCAGTACTTC. This gives the protein CASSLAVGIQETQYF.